The clone carrying this T cell receptor beta chain was seen only a few times. This record belongs to a study of blood T cell repertoires in COVID-19. Germline CDR1 is LNHDA and CDR2 is SQIVND (reference sequence). The trim removed 4 bases at V and 3 bases at J, leaving 9 bases unmatched. This CDR3 is 17 amino acids long. Profiling relied on immunoSEQ multiplex PCR, and the TCRdb table lists in-frame clones only, not all of them. The data hold 300,000 to 400,000 clones, with 85% observed a single time. The chain carries TRBV19 and TRBJ2-5, with TRBD2 matching 12 bases. The sequence came from a woman in her 30s who had been exposed to COVID-19. The sequenced sample was PBMCs or T cells enriched from blood (not recorded which). CDR3 bases: TGTGCCAGTAGTACTCTAACAGGACTAGCGGGGAAAGAGACCCAGTACTTC. As protein: CASSTLTGLAGKETQYF.